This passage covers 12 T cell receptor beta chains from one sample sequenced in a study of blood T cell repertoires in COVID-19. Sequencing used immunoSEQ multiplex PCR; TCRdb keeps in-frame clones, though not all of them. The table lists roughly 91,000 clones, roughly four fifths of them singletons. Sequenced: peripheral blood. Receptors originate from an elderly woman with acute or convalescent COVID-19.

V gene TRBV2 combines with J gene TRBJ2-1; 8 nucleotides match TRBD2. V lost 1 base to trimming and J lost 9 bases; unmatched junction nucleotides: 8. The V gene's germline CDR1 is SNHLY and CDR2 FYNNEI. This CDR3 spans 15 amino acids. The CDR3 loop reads CASSEEAAGVSEQFF. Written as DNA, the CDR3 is TGTGCCAGCAGTGAAGAGGCAGCGGGAGTAAGTGAGCAGTTCTTC.

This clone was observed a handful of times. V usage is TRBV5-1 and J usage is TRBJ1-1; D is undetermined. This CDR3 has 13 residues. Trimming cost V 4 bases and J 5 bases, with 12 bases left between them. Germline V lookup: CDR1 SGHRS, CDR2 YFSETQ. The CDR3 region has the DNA TGCGCCAGCAGCCAACCCACGGGGACTGAAGCTTTCTTT. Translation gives CASSQPTGTEAFF.

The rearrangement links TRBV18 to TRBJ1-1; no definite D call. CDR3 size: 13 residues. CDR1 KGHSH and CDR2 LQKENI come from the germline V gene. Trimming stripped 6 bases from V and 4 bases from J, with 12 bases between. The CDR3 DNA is TGTGCCAGCTCGTACAAGGCGGGCACTGAAGCTTTCTTT. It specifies CASSYKAGTEAFF. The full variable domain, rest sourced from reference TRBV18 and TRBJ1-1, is NAGVMQNPRHLVRRRGQEARLRCSPMKGHSHVYWYRQLPEEGLKFMVYLQKENIIDESGMPKERFSAEFPKEGPSILRIQQVVRGDSAAYFCASSYKAGTEAFFGQGTRLTVV.

CDR3 region: CASIPSGRAQETQYF. The CDR3 bases are TGTGCCAGCATCCCTAGCGGGAGGGCCCAAGAGACCCAGTACTTC. The genes are TRBV3-1 (or the pseudogene TRBV3-2) and TRBJ2-5, with TRBD2 matching over 12 bases. Germline assignment: CDR1 LGHDT and CDR2 YNNKEL (reference sequence). Losses at the gene ends were 7 bases for V and 1 base for J; bases not matched to a gene: 4. CDR3 size: 15 residues.

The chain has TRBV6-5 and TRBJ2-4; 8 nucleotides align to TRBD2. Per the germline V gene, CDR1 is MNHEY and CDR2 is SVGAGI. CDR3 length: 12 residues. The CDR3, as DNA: TGTGCGGGTGGCGGGGGGACAAACATTCAGTACTTC. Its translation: CAGGGGTNIQYF.

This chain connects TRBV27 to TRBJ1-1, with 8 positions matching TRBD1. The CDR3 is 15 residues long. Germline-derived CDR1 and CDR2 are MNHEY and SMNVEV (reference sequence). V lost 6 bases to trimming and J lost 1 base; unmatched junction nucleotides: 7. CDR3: CASRTFGQGNTEAFF. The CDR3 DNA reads TGTGCCAGCAGAACATTCGGACAGGGGAACACTGAAGCTTTCTTT.

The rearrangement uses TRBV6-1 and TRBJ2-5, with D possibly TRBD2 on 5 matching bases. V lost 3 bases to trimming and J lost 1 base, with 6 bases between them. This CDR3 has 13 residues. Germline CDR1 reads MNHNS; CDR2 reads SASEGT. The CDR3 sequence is CASSDSGQETQYF. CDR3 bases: TGTGCCAGCAGTGACAGCGGCCAAGAGACCCAGTACTTC.

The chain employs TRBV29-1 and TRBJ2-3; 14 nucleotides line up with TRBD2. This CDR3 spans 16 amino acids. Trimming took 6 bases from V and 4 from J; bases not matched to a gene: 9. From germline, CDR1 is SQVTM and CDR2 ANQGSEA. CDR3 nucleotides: TGCAGCGTCGGGGGACTAGCGGGGGAAGTGGCAGATACGCAGTATTTT. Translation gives CSVGGLAGEVADTQYF.

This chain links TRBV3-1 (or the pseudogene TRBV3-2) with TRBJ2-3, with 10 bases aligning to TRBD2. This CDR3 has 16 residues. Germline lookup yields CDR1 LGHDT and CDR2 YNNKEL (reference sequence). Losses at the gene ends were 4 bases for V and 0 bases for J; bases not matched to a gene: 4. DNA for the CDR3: TGTGCCAGCAGCCTAACTAGCGGGGCTAGCACAGATACGCAGTATTTT. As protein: CASSLTSGASTDTQYF.

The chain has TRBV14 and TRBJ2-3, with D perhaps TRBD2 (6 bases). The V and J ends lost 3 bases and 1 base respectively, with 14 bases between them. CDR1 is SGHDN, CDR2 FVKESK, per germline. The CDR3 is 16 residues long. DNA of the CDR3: TGTGCCAGCAGCCAGTACCGCGGGGCCGGCACAGATACGCAGTATTTT. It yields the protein CASSQYRGAGTDTQYF.

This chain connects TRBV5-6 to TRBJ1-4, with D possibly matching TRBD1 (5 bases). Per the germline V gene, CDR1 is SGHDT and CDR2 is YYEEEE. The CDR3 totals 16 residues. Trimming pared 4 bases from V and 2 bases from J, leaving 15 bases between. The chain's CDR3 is CASSPGQGTTNEKLFF. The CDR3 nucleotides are TGTGCCAGCAGCCCTGGGCAGGGCACCACTAATGAAAAACTGTTTTTT. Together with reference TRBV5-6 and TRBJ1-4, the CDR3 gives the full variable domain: DAGVTQSPTHLIKTRGQQVTLRCSPKSGHDTVSWYQQALGQGPQFIFQYYEEEERQRGNFPDRFSGHQFPNYSSELNVNALLLGDSALYLCASSPGQGTTNEKLFFGSGTQLSVL.

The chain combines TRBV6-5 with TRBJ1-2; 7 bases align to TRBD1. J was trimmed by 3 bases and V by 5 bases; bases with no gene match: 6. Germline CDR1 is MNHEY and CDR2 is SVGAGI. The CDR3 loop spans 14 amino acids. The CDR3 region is CASSRGGQDYGYTF. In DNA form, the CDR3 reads TGTGCCAGCAGTCGAGGTGGACAGGACTATGGCTACACCTTC.